The rows below give T cell receptor beta chains drawn from one sample of a study of blood T cells in healthy people across ages. MiXCR, applied by TCRdb to the 5' RACE reads, yields one record per CDR3 protein. The table records fewer than 1,000,000 distinct CDR3 sequences, 46% of them present only once. Sequenced material: blood. The receptors were gathered from an elderly man in good health. The CDR3 runs from the conserved cysteine through the conserved F or W. The order of the fields is D gene, J gene, V gene, clone size, CDR3 protein, CDR3 DNA. The D gene is left open where the match is weak. Part of the rows lack a size; the others show once, few, many or a class for expanded clones.

NA | TRBJ2-5 | TRBV7-2 | NA | CASSVGNGETQYF | TGTGCCAGCAGCGTAGGCAATGGGGAGACCCAGTACTTC
TRBD2 | TRBJ2-3 | TRBV5-1 | NA | CASSLGPSGSAQYF | TGCGCCAGCAGCTTGGGCCCTAGCGGGAGCGCGCAGTATTTT
TRBD2 | TRBJ2-3 | TRBV20-1 | NA | CSARDMASGFTDTQYF | TGCAGTGCTAGAGATATGGCTAGCGGGTTCACAGATACGCAGTATTTT
NA | TRBJ2-5 | TRBV12-3/TRBV12-4 | many | CASSFSETQYF | TGTGCCAGCAGTTTTTCGGAGACCCAGTACTTC
NA | TRBJ2-7 | TRBV10-3 | NA | CAISDSTGRDGNEQYF | TGTGCCATCAGTGACTCGACGGGCAGGGATGGTAACGAGCAGTACTTC
TRBD1 | TRBJ1-2 | TRBV12-3/TRBV12-4 | NA | CASTLGQGYGYTF | TGTGCCAGCACCCTAGGACAGGGCTATGGCTACACCTTC
NA | TRBJ2-3 | TRBV12-3/TRBV12-4 | few | CASSRLDTQYF | TGTGCCAGCAGCCGACTAGATACGCAGTATTTT
NA | TRBJ2-7 | TRBV7-9 | NA | CASSLVPVQGPYEQYF | TGTGCCAGCAGCTTAGTCCCCGTACAGGGTCCGTACGAGCAGTACTTC
NA | TRBJ2-5 | TRBV29-1 | NA | CSVEGGLALQETQYF | TGCAGCGTTGAAGGAGGCCTAGCCTTACAAGAGACCCAGTACTTC
NA | TRBJ2-1 | TRBV20-1 | few | CSARNWWEVSEQFF | TGCAGTGCTAGGAATTGGTGGGAGGTCAGTGAGCAGTTCTTC
NA | TRBJ2-1 | TRBV12-3/TRBV12-4 | many | CASSLAEAGNEQFF | TGTGCCAGCAGTTTAGCGGAGGCGGGCAATGAGCAGTTCTTC
NA | TRBJ2-7 | TRBV5-1 | NA | CASSLATEGGEQYF | TGCGCCAGCAGCTTGGCCACCGAGGGCGGTGAGCAGTACTTC
TRBD2 | TRBJ2-5 | TRBV3-1 | few | CASSHGLAGGFQETQYF | TGTGCCAGCAGCCACGGACTAGCGGGAGGATTCCAAGAGACCCAGTACTTC
TRBD1 | TRBJ1-2 | TRBV15 | few | CATSADRDYGYTF | TGTGCCACCAGCGCCGACAGGGATTATGGCTACACCTTC
NA | TRBJ1-5 | TRBV27 | NA | CASSLTGSRYSNQPQHF | TGTGCCAGCAGTTTAACAGGCAGCCGATATAGCAATCAGCCCCAGCATTTT
TRBD2 | TRBJ2-1 | TRBV5-1 | few | CASSLLSSGYNEQFF | TGCGCCAGCAGCTTGTTGTCTAGCGGTTACAATGAGCAGTTCTTC
NA | TRBJ1-1 | TRBV6-2/TRBV6-3 | once | CASSRDGRGVTEAFF | TGTGCCAGCAGCCGTGATGGCCGCGGGGTCACTGAAGCTTTCTTT
NA | TRBJ2-3 | TRBV7-9 | few | CASSPPWEYMDTQYF | TGTGCCAGCAGCCCACCTTGGGAGTACATGGATACGCAGTATTTT
TRBD2 | TRBJ2-3 | TRBV20-1 | NA | CSAARASGVTDTQYF | TGCAGTGCTGCTCGGGCTAGCGGGGTGACAGATACGCAGTATTTT
TRBD2 | TRBJ2-1 | TRBV20-1 | NA | CSASTVLAGGHDEQFF | TGCAGTGCTAGTACAGTCCTAGCGGGAGGGCATGATGAGCAGTTCTTC
NA | TRBJ2-1 | TRBV12-3/TRBV12-4 | few | CASISYSLSSSYNEQFF | TGTGCCAGCATCTCCTATTCGTTATCCAGCTCCTACAATGAGCAGTTCTTC
TRBD1 | TRBJ2-7 | TRBV6-6 | many | CASSTGQGTYEQYF | TGTGCCAGCAGTACCGGACAGGGAACCTACGAGCAGTACTTC
TRBD1 | TRBJ1-4 | TRBV30 | NA | CAWSVGAGGEKLFF | TGTGCCTGGAGTGTCGGGGCAGGGGGTGAAAAACTGTTTTTT
NA | TRBJ2-5 | TRBV10-3 | NA | CAISESTGYQETQYF | TGTGCCATCAGTGAGTCGACCGGGTACCAAGAGACCCAGTACTTC
TRBD1 | TRBJ1-4 | TRBV28 | NA | CASRLRGGAREKLFF | TGTGCCAGCAGATTACGAGGGGGCGCGAGGGAAAAACTGTTTTTT
TRBD2 | TRBJ2-5 | TRBV20-1 | NA | CSREGRSSYNEQYF | TGCAGCAGGGAGGGGAGAAGCTCCTACAATGAGCAGTACTTC
NA | TRBJ2-1 | TRBV28 | NA | CASSFAPSRYNEQFF | TGTGCCAGCAGTTTCGCACCGTCGAGATACAATGAGCAGTTCTTC
TRBD2 | TRBJ2-5 | TRBV6-1 | NA | CASSELGGAKETQYF | TGTGCCAGCAGTGAACTCGGGGGGGCCAAAGAGACCCAGTACTTC
NA | TRBJ2-3 | TRBV7-3 | few | CASSFLGADTQYF | TGTGCCAGCAGCTTCCTGGGAGCAGATACGCAGTATTTT
NA | TRBJ2-7 | TRBV6-5 | few | CASSYSWWEATYEQYF | TGTGCCAGCAGTTACTCTTGGTGGGAGGCTACCTACGAGCAGTACTTC
NA | TRBJ2-1 | TRBV7-9 | NA | CASRGGLEQFF | TGTGCCAGCAGGGGCGGGCTTGAGCAGTTCTTC